The 26 T cell receptor beta chains in this list originate from one sample, sequenced in a study of PD-1 blockade in classical Hodgkin lymphoma. Brentuximab vedotin exposure varied, and every patient relapsed after autologous stem cell transplantation. The table came from immunoSEQ multiplex PCR; TCRdb's copy has only in-frame clones and leaves some out. The sample comprises about 13,000 clones, around 85% of which are singletons, and 25% rests with the top ten. This specimen consisted of peripheral blood mononuclear cells (PBMCs), obtained at baseline. These receptors were taken from a human donor with classical Hodgkin lymphoma.

This rearrangement joins TRBV11-2 to TRBJ2-7; the D is unclear. Per germline, CDR1 SGHAT and CDR2 FQNNGV. Trimming cost V 10 bases and J 2 bases, with 12 bases left between them. This CDR3 region has 12 residues. CDR3 loop: CATTSHTYEQYF. The CDR3 region has the DNA TGTGCCACCACGAGTCATACCTACGAGCAGTACTTC.

The chain couples TRBV5-6 to TRBJ2-1; 11 bases align to TRBD2. The J segment lost 0 bases and the V segment lost 4 bases, leaving 9 bases of the junction unmatched. The germline V gene encodes CDR1 SGHDT and CDR2 YYEEEE. This CDR3 spans 18 amino acids. Here the CDR3 DNA reads TGTGCCAGCAGCCTGGGCCTAGCGGGAGGTCGCTCCTACAATGAGCAGTTCTTC. It specifies CASSLGLAGGRSYNEQFF.

This chain links TRBV11-1 with TRBJ2-5; no clear D. V lost 5 bases and J lost 5, with 15 bases in between. CDR3 length: 14 residues. Germline CDR1 is SGHAT and CDR2 is FQDESV (reference sequence). The CDR3 DNA follows: TGTGCCAGCAGCCAGAGACTTATGGGGGAGACCCAGTACTTC. It translates to CASSQRLMGETQYF.

The V call is TRBV28, the J call TRBJ2-5, with TRBD2 matching 9 bases. With 2 bases clipped from V and 4 bases from J, the junction kept 5 bases outside the gene matches. The CDR3 sequence is 15 residues long. The germline V gene encodes CDR1 MDHEN and CDR2 SYDVKM. CDR3: CASSLVAGAGETQYF. The CDR3 DNA reads TGTGCCAGCAGTTTAGTAGCGGGAGCTGGAGAGACCCAGTACTTC.

This chain joins TRBV28 and TRBJ1-1, with D possibly TRBD1 on 5 matching bases. The CDR3 length is 15 residues. Germline V CDR1 and CDR2: MDHEN, SYDVKM. The ends were cut back, 3 bases at V and 0 bases at J, with 11 bases in the middle. The CDR3 bases are TGTGCCAGCAGTTTGGTCGGGGGTCTGAACACTGAAGCTTTCTTT. This sequence encodes CASSLVGGLNTEAFF.

The chain links TRBV18 to TRBJ2-5; tentative D call: TRBD1 (6 bases). The V and J ends lost 5 bases and 1 base respectively, with 14 bases between them. The CDR3 loop spans 15 amino acids. Germline V gene lookup returns CDR1 KGHSH and CDR2 LQKENI. CDR3 DNA sequence: TGTGCCAGCTCATCACAGGGTAGGGTCCAAGAGACCCAGTACTTC. Its translation: CASSSQGRVQETQYF.

The chain combines TRBV2 with TRBJ1-1; D is undetermined. This CDR3 region has 13 residues. The V end was cut by 6 bases, the J end by 0 bases, with 8 bases between. Germline V gene lookup returns CDR1 SNHLY and CDR2 FYNNEI. This CDR3 reads CASRAGMNTEAFF. The CDR3 DNA sequence: TGTGCCAGCAGGGCGGGTATGAACACTGAAGCTTTCTTT.

The chain carries TRBV11-2 and TRBJ2-3; 11 positions agree with TRBD2. Germline CDR1 SGHAT, CDR2 FQNNGV. This CDR3 spans 14 amino acids. With V trimmed by 8 bases and J by 4 bases, 5 bases remained unmatched. The CDR3 reads CASQSSGRPDTQYF. CDR3 bases: TGTGCCAGCCAATCTAGCGGGAGGCCAGATACGCAGTATTTT. Filled out from reference TRBV11-2 and TRBJ2-3, the complete variable domain reads EAGVAQSPRYKIIEKRQSVAFWCNPISGHATLYWYQQILGQGPKLLIQFQNNGVVDDSQLPKDRFSAERLKGVDSTLKIQPAKLEDSAVYLCASQSSGRPDTQYFGPGTRLTVL.

This clone came up a few times. The chain recombines TRBV6-4 with TRBJ2-4; tentative D call: TRBD1 (6 bases). The CDR3 runs 14 residues. Germline V gene sequence: CDR1 MRHNA, CDR2 SNTAGT. Trimming left V 2 bases short and J 4 bases short, with 9 bases between. CDR3 DNA sequence: TGTGCCAGCAGTGACCACAGGGTTAAAAACATTCAGTACTTC. Protein sequence: CASSDHRVKNIQYF.

The genes are TRBV10-3 and TRBJ1-1; weak D call: TRBD1 (5 bases). The length of the CDR3 is 14 residues. Per germline, CDR1 ENHRY and CDR2 SYGVKD. V lost 4 bases and J lost 5, with 14 bases in between. The CDR3, as DNA: TGTGCCATCAGTGTTGGGGGACCCCTGACTGAAGCTTTCTTT. It yields the protein CAISVGGPLTEAFF.

The rearrangement links TRBV11-2 to TRBJ2-1; 11 nucleotides match TRBD1. From germline, CDR1 is SGHAT and CDR2 FQNNGV. This CDR3 region has 16 residues. The junction had 9 bases not matched to a gene; V was cut back by 5 bases and J by 6 bases. CDR3 DNA: TGTGCCAGCAGCGCCCAGTCCGGGACAGGGGGCAATGAGCAGTTCTTC. This translates into CASSAQSGTGGNEQFF. Full variable domain (outside the CDR3, taken from reference TRBV11-2 and TRBJ2-1): EAGVAQSPRYKIIEKRQSVAFWCNPISGHATLYWYQQILGQGPKLLIQFQNNGVVDDSQLPKDRFSAERLKGVDSTLKIQPAKLEDSAVYLCASSAQSGTGGNEQFFGPGTRLTVL.

The rearrangement uses TRBV9 and TRBJ2-3, with 8 bases aligning to TRBD2. Germline V gene data show CDR1 as SGDLS and CDR2 as YYNGEE. The CDR3 extends over 15 amino acids. Trimming removed 3 bases from V and 3 bases from J; junction bases left unmatched: 6. The CDR3 region has the DNA TGTGCCAGCAGCGGGGGGACTAGAAGTACAGATACGCAGTATTTT. Protein sequence: CASSGGTRSTDTQYF.

This chain links TRBV4-1 with TRBJ2-3, with 10 nucleotides matching TRBD2. The V and J ends lost 2 bases and 2 bases, in that order; junction bases with no gene match: 7. The CDR3 consists of 17 residues. Germline V gene lookup returns CDR1 MGHRA and CDR2 YSYEKL. DNA for the CDR3: TGCGCCAGCAGCCAAATAGCGACTAGCGGGCCCACAGATACGCAGTATTTT. Amino acid sequence: CASSQIATSGPTDTQYF.

The chain recombines TRBV2 with TRBJ2-5; no reliable D call. Germline CDR1 reads SNHLY; CDR2 reads FYNNEI. The CDR3 has 14 residues. Trimming cost V 4 bases and J 0 bases, with 9 bases left between them. Here the CDR3 DNA reads TGTGCCAGCAGTGCCTCAAACAACCAAGAGACCCAGTACTTC. It is translated as CASSASNNQETQYF.

This sequence joins TRBV7-9 and TRBJ2-3; TRBD2 matches at 7 bases. CDR1 is SEHNR and CDR2 is FQNEAQ in the germline V gene (reference sequence). The ends lost 4 bases at V and 6 bases at J; junction bases unmatched: 10. The CDR3 sequence is 15 residues long. The CDR3 here is CASSSERTRTDTQYF. In DNA form, the CDR3 reads TGTGCCAGCAGCTCAGAACGGACTAGGACCGATACGCAGTATTTT.

The CDR3 here is CASSLRGYEQYF. CDR3 in DNA: TGTGCCAGCAGCTTAAGAGGCTACGAGCAGTACTTC. This chain uses TRBV5-4 with TRBJ2-7; the D is unclear. The CDR3 totals 12 residues. The V gene lost 2 bases and the J gene lost 3 bases, with 6 bases spanning the gap. Germline CDR1 and CDR2: SGHNT and YYREEE (reference sequence).

The chain carries TRBV5-1 and TRBJ2-3; the match to TRBD2 covers 8 bases. This CDR3 is built from 17 residues. Trimming at V came to 7 bases and at J to 5 bases, leaving 18 bases not matched to a gene. CDR1 and CDR2 (germline): SGHRS, YFSETQ. CDR3 sequence (DNA): TGCGCCAGCTCCACAGCCTCCGGAGCGGGAGTGGGAGATACGCAGTATTTT. This encodes CASSTASGAGVGDTQYF.

Comment on this clone: An end of the junction does not agree with germline; a read error may underlie this. The chain employs TRBV11-2 and TRBJ2-7, with 8 positions matching TRBD2. Germline-derived CDR1 and CDR2 are SGHAT and FQNNGV. There are 14 residues in the CDR3. In DNA form, the CDR3 reads TGTGTCAGCAGCCCAGCGGGGCTAGCGGGCGAGCAGTACTTC. It codes for CVSSPAGLAGEQYF.

The chain uses TRBV2 and TRBJ1-5; D gene uncertain. The CDR3 covers 15 residues. The V end was cut by 6 bases, the J end by 6 bases, with 18 bases between. Germline assignment: CDR1 SNHLY and CDR2 FYNNEI. The CDR3 nucleotides are TGTGCCAGCAGCCTGGGTGCCCAATCTTCTCAGCCCCAGCATTTT. It encodes CASSLGAQSSQPQHF.

This clone was detected only once. CDR3 sequence (DNA): TGTGCCTGGAGAGCCCCTGGTAGCCCTACCTACGAGCAGTACTTC. Amino acids: CAWRAPGSPTYEQYF. The genes are TRBV30 and TRBJ2-7; D unclear. V lost 3 bases and J 2 bases, leaving 17 bases between the germline ends. Germline CDR1 GTSNPN, CDR2 SVGIG (reference sequence). This CDR3 spans 15 amino acids.

This chain connects TRBV5-4 to TRBJ2-1, with D uncertain. The CDR3 runs to 12 residues. V lost 1 base and J 7 bases, leaving 6 bases between the germline ends. Germline V lookup: CDR1 SGHNT, CDR2 YYREEE (reference sequence). CDR3 loop: CASSLSRNEQFF. The CDR3 coding sequence is TGTGCCAGCAGCTTGTCGCGGAATGAGCAGTTCTTC.

This clone was seen once. The chain joins TRBV6-1 to TRBJ1-1; D is perhaps TRBD1 (5 bases). The CDR3 is made up of 15 amino acids. V lost 5 bases and J 5 bases, leaving 18 bases between the germline ends. Germline V lookup: CDR1 MNHNS, CDR2 SASEGT. CDR3 nucleotides: TGTGCCAGCAGTACTCGGGCGGGGCTCGGGACTGAAGCTTTCTTT. Protein product: CASSTRAGLGTEAFF.

This chain links TRBV5-4 with TRBJ2-3; 12 nucleotides align to TRBD2. Looked up from germline, CDR1 is SGHNT and CDR2 is YYREEE (reference sequence). The CDR3 contains 17 residues. V lost 5 bases and J lost 0; bases outside the gene matches: 7. This CDR3 is CASSDGLAGLSTDTQYF. Written as DNA, the CDR3 is TGTGCCAGCAGTGACGGACTAGCGGGACTCAGCACAGATACGCAGTATTTT.

The chain is built from TRBV27 and TRBJ2-7; 9 bases match TRBD1. CDR3 length: 15 amino acids. Per the germline V gene, CDR1 is MNHEY and CDR2 is SMNVEV (reference sequence). Losses at the gene ends were 5 bases for V and 4 bases for J; bases not matched to a gene: 9. DNA for the CDR3: TGTGCCAGCAGTCTTAAATTGGACAGGGGATACGAGCAGTACTTC. This codes for CASSLKLDRGYEQYF.

This chain connects TRBV7-3 to TRBJ2-3; TRBD2 aligns across 14 bases. CDR1 is SGHTA, CDR2 FQGTGA, per germline. J gave up 7 bases and V 2 bases, and 2 bases lay outside the gene matches. This CDR3 spans 15 amino acids. The CDR3 bases are TGTGCCAGCAGCTTAGGACTAGCGGGAGGAAATACGCAGTATTTT. It is translated as CASSLGLAGGNTQYF.

The V and J genes are TRBV6-6 and TRBJ1-2; no definite D call. Deletions cut 2 bases from V and 0 bases from J, with 13 bases between. The CDR3 consists of 16 residues. The germline CDR1 and CDR2 sequences are MNHNY and SVGAGI (reference sequence). The CDR3 region has the DNA TGTGCCAGCAGTTACGTTCAGGCGAGTTCTAACTATGGCTACACCTTC. Translated: CASSYVQASSNYGYTF.